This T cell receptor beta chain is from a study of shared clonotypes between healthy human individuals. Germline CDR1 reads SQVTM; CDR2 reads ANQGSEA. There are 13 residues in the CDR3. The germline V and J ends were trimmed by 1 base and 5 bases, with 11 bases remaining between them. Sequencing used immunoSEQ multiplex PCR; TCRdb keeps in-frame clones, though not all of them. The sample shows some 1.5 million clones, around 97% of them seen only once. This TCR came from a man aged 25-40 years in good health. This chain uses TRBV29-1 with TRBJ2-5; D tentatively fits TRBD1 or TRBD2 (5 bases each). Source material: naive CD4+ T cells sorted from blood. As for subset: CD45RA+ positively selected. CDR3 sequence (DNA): TGCAGCGTTGAAGGTGGGGGTGGCGAGACCCAGTACTTC. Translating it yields CSVEGGGGETQYF.